These 6 T cell receptor beta chains share one sample of origin, sequenced in a study of T cells in Graves' hyperthyroidism and ophthalmopathy. The TCR beta CDR3 regions underwent amplification using RNA transcripts as the source. TCR CDR3 regions were first amplified by RT-PCR with HTBI primers. TCRdb reprocessed the multiplex PCR reads with MiXCR, giving one entry per CDR3 protein. Of hundreds of thousands of distinct CDR3 sequences listed, over 35% are singletons. The sequencing input was blood. These receptors were collected from a young man with Graves' hyperthyroidism.

V and J are TRBV7-2 and TRBJ2-7, with D unresolved. Trimming took off 3 bases at V and 5 bases at J, with 8 bases between the two ends. Looked up from germline, CDR1 is SGHTA and CDR2 is FQGNSA. The CDR3 spans 12 residues. Written as DNA, the CDR3 is TGTGCCAGCAGCTTTGCCCTTGACGAGCAGTACTTC. Amino acid sequence: CASSFALDEQYF.

This clonotype was observed a handful of times. The rearrangement joins TRBV6-6 to TRBJ1-4, with D unresolved. The CDR3 is 14 amino acids. Looked up from germline, CDR1 is MNHNY and CDR2 is SVGAGI (reference sequence). Trimming pared 0 bases from V and 4 bases from J, leaving 6 bases between. The CDR3 here is CASSYSASNEKLFF. The CDR3 DNA follows: TGTGCCAGCAGTTACTCAGCAAGTAATGAAAAACTGTTTTTT.

The sample holds a few counts of this clonotype. This chain uses TRBV15 with TRBJ2-2; D might be TRBD2 (6 bases). V was cut by 3 bases and J by 5 bases, with 10 bases left in between. Germline CDR1 is LNHNV and CDR2 is YYDKDF (reference sequence). The CDR3 consists of 14 residues. CDR3 sequence (DNA): TGTGCCACCAGCAGGGACTACACTACCGGGGAGCTGTTTTTT. Translated, it gives CATSRDYTTGELFF. The full variable domain, its missing parts supplied by reference TRBV15 and TRBJ2-2, is DAMVIQNPRYQVTQFGKPVTLSCSQTLNHNVMYWYQQKSSQAPKLLFHYYDKDFNNEADTPDNFQSRRPNTSFCFLDIRSPGLGDTAMYLCATSRDYTTGELFFGEGSRLTVL.

V and J are TRBV14 and TRBJ2-7; perhaps TRBD2 as D (6 bases). V was pared by 1 base and J by 12 bases, with 16 bases between. The CDR3 spans 13 residues. Germline V gene lookup returns CDR1 SGHDN and CDR2 FVKESK. CDR3 sequence reads: CASSQGLRDSLYF. Written as DNA, the CDR3 is TGTGCCAGCAGCCAAGGGCTCCGGGACTCACTGTACTTC.

This clonotype showed up just once. The V gene is TRBV25-1, the J gene TRBJ1-5, with 8 bases fitting TRBD1. CDR1 and CDR2 (germline): MGHDK, SYGVNS. The J segment lost 5 bases and the V segment lost 6 bases, leaving 6 bases of the junction unmatched. The CDR3 is 14 amino acids. In nucleotides, the CDR3 is TGTGCCAGCAGGGACCAGGGGGCATATCAGCCCCAGCATTTT. Translating it yields CASRDQGAYQPQHF. Together with reference TRBV25-1 and TRBJ1-5, the CDR3 gives the full variable domain: EADIYQTPRYLVIGTGKKITLECSQTMGHDKMYWYQQDPGMELHLIHYSYGVNSTEKGDLSSESTVSRIRTEHFPLTLESARPSHTSQYLCASRDQGAYQPQHFGDGTRLSIL.

This clonotype appeared many times. The junction departs from germline at one end; a sequencing error may be responsible. The chain links TRBV7-7 to TRBJ1-1; tentatively, D is TRBD1 (5 bases). Germline values: CDR1 SSHAT, CDR2 FNYEAQ (reference sequence). This CDR3 is 15 amino acids long. CDR3 region: CASSLLGTENTEAFF. DNA of the CDR3: TGTGCTAGCAGCCTGCTAGGGACCGAGAACACTGAAGCTTTCTTT.